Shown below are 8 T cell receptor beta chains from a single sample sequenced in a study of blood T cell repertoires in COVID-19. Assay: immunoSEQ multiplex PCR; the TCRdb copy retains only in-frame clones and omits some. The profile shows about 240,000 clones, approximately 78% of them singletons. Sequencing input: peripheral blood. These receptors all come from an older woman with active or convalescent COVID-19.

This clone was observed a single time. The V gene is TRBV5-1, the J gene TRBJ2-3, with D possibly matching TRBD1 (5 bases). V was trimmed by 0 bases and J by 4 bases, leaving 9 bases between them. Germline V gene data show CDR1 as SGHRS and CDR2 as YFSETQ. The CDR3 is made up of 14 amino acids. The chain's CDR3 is CASSLEGSADTQYF. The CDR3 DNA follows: TGCGCCAGCAGCTTGGAGGGGTCGGCAGATACGCAGTATTTT. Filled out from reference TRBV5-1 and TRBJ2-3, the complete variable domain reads KAGVTQTPRYLIKTRGQQVTLSCSPISGHRSVSWYQQTPGQGLQFLFEYFSETQRNKGNFPGRFSGRQFSNSRSEMNVSTLELGDSALYLCASSLEGSADTQYFGPGTRLTVL.

CDR3 sequence reads: CASSFQGYNEQFF. CDR3 bases: TGTGCCAGCAGCTTCCAGGGTTACAATGAGCAGTTCTTC. The chain has TRBV7-9 and TRBJ2-1; maybe TRBD1 (5 bases). Germline V gene sequence: CDR1 SEHNR, CDR2 FQNEAQ (reference sequence). Trimming removed 3 bases at V and 4 bases at J, with 7 bases between. This CDR3 is 13 amino acids long.

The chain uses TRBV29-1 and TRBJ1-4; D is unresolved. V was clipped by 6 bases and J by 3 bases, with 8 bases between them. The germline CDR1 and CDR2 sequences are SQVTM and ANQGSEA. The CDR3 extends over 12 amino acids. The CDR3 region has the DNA TGCAGCGTATCGTCGGCTAATGAAAAACTGTTTTTT. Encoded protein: CSVSSANEKLFF.

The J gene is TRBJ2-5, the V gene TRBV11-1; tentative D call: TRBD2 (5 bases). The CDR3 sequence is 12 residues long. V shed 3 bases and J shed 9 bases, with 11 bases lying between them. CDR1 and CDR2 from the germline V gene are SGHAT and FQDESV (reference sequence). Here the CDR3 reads CASSFGVGPQYF. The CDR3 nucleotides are TGTGCCAGCAGCTTCGGGGTCGGGCCCCAGTACTTC.

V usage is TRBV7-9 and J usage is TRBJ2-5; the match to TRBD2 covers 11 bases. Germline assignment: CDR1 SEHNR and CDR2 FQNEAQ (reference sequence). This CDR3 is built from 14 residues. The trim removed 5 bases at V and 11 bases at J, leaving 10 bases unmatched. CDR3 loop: CASSSLAGGLDQYF. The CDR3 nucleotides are TGTGCCAGCAGCAGTCTAGCGGGGGGACTGGATCAGTACTTC.

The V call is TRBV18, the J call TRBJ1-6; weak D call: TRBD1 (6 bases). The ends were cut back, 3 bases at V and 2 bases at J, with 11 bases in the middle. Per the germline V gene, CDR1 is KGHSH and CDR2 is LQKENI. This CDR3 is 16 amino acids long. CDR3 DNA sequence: TGTGCCAGCTCACCCACGGACAGAGCCTATAATTCACCCCTCCACTTT. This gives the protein CASSPTDRAYNSPLHF. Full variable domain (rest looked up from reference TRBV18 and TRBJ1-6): NAGVMQNPRHLVRRRGQEARLRCSPMKGHSHVYWYRQLPEEGLKFMVYLQKENIIDESGMPKERFSAEFPKEGPSILRIQQVVRGDSAAYFCASSPTDRAYNSPLHFGNGTRLTVT.

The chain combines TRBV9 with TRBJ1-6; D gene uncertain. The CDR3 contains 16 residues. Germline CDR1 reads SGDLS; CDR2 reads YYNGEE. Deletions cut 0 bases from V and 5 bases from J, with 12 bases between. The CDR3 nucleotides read TGTGCCAGCAGCGTAGGCCCAGACGGGGATAATTCACCCCTCCACTTT. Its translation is CASSVGPDGDNSPLHF. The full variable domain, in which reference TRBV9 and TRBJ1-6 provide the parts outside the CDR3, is DSGVTQTPKHLITATGQRVTLRCSPRSGDLSVYWYQQSLDQGLQFLIQYYNGEERAKGNILERFSAQQFPDLHSELNLSSLELGDSALYFCASSVGPDGDNSPLHFGNGTRLTVT.

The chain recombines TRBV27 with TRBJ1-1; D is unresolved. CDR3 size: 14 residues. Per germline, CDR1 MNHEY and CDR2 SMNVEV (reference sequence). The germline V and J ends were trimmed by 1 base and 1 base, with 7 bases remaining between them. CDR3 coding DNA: TGTGCCAGCAGTTTATGGCGGGAGAACACTGAAGCTTTCTTT. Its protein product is CASSLWRENTEAFF.